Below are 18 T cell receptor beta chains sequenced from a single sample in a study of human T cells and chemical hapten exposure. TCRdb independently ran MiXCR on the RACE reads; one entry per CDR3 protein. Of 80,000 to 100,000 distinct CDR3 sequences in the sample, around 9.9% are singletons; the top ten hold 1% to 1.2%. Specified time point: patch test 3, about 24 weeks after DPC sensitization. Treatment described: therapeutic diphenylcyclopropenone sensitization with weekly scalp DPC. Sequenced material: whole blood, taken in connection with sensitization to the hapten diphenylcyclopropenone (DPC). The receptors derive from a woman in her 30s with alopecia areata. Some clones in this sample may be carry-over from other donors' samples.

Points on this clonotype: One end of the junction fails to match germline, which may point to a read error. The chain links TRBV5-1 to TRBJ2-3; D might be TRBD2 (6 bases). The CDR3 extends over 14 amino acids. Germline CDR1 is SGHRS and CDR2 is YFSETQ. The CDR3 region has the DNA TGCGCCAGCAGTTTGGGGGAGGACTCCAATACGCAGTATTTT. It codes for CASSLGEDSNTQYF.

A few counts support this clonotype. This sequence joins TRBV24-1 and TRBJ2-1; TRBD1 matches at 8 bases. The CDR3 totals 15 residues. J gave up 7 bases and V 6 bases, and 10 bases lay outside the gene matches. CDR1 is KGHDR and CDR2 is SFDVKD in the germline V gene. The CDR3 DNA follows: TGTGCCACCAGTCTTACCCAGGGGGCGCGGAATGAGCAGTTCTTC. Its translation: CATSLTQGARNEQFF.

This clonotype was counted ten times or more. In DNA form, the CDR3 reads TGTGCCAGTAGTCCGACAGGGGGGGAGACCCAGTACTTC. Translating gives CASSPTGGETQYF. V is TRBV19 and J is TRBJ2-5; 9 nucleotides agree with TRBD1. This CDR3 is built from 13 residues. The V and J ends lost 5 bases and 5 bases, in that order; junction bases with no gene match: 3. Germline CDR1 is LNHDA and CDR2 is SQIVND (reference sequence). The entire variable domain, with the rest obtained from reference TRBV19 and TRBJ2-5, is as follows: DGGITQSPKYLFRKEGQNVTLSCEQNLNHDAMYWYRQDPGQGLRLIYYSQIVNDFQKGDIAEGYSVSREKKESFPLTVTSAQKNPTAFYLCASSPTGGETQYFGPGTRLLVL.

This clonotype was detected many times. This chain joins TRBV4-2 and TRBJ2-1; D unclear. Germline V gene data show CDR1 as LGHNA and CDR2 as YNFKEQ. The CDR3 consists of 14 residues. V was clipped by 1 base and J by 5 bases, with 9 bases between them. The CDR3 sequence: CASSQGAGDNEQFF. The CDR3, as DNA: TGTGCCAGCAGCCAAGGAGCAGGAGACAATGAGCAGTTCTTC.

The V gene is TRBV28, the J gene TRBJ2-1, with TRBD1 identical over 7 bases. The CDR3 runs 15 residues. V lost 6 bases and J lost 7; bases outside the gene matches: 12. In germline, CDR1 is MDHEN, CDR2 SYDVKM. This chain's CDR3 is CASRRQGDGRNEQFF. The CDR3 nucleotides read TGTGCCAGCAGGCGACAGGGAGACGGTAGGAATGAGCAGTTCTTC.

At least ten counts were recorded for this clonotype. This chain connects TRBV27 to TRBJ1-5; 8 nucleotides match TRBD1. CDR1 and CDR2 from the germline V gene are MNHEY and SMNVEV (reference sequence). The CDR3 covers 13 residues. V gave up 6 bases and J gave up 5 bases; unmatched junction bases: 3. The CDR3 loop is CASSDRGDQPQHF. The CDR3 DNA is TGTGCCAGCAGCGACAGGGGAGATCAGCCCCAGCATTTT.

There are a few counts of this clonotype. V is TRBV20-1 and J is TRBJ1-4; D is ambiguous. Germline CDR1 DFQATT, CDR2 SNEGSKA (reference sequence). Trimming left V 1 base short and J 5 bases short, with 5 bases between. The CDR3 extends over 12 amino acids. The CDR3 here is CSARGLNEKLFF. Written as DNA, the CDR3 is TGCAGTGCTAGAGGGCTCAATGAAAAACTGTTTTTT.

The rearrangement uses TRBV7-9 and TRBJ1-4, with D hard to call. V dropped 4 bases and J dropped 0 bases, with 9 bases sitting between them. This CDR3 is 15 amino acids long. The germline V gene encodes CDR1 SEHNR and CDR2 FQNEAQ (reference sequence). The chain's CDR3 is CASSSTRATNEKLFF. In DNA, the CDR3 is TGTGCCAGCAGCTCGACAAGAGCAACTAATGAAAAACTGTTTTTT.

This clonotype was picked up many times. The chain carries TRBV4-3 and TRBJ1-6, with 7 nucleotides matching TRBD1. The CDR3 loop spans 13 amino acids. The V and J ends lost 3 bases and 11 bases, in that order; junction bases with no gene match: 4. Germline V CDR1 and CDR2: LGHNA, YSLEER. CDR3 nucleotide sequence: TGCGCCAGCAGCCAGAACAGGGGCCCACCCCTCCACTTT. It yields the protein CASSQNRGPPLHF.

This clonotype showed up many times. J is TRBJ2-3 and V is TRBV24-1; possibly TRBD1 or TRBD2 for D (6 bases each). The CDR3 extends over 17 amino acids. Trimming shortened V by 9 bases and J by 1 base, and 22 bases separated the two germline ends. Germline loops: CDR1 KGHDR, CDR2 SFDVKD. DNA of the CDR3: TGTGCCACCGGAGGGCGGGCCGAGACAGGACGCACAGATACGCAGTATTTT. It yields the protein CATGGRAETGRTDTQYF.

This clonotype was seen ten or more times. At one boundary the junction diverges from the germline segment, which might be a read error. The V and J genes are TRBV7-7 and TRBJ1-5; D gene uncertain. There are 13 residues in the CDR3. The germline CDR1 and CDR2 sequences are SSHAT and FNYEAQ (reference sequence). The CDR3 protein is CASSLFVGQPQHF. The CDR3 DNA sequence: TGTGCTAGCAGCTTATTCGTAGGGCAGCCCCAGCATTTT.

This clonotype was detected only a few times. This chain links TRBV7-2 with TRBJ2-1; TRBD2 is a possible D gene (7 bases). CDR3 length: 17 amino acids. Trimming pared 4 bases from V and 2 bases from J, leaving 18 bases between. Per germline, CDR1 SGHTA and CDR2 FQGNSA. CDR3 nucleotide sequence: TGTGCCAGCAGCTCCCGGGCCGGGGGGCCACCCTACAATGAGCAGTTCTTC. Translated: CASSSRAGGPPYNEQFF. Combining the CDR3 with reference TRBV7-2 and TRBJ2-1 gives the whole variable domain GAGVSQSPSNKVTEKGKDVELRCDPISGHTALYWYRQSLGQGLEFLIYFQGNSAPDKSGLPSDRFSAERTGGSVSTLTIQRTQQEDSAVYLCASSSRAGGPPYNEQFFGPGTRLTVL.

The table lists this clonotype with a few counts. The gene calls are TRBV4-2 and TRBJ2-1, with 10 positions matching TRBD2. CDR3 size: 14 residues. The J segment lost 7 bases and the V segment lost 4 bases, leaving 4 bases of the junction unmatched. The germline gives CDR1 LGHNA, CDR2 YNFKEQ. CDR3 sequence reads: CASSRSSGSNEQFF. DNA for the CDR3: TGTGCCAGCAGCCGATCTAGCGGGAGTAATGAGCAGTTCTTC.

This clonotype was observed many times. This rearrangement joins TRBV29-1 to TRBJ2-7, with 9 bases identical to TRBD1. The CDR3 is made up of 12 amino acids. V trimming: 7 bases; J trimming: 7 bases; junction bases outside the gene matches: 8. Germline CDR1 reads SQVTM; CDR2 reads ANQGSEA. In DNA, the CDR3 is TGCAGCGCGGGACAGGGAACTAGGGAGCAGTACTTC. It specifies CSAGQGTREQYF.

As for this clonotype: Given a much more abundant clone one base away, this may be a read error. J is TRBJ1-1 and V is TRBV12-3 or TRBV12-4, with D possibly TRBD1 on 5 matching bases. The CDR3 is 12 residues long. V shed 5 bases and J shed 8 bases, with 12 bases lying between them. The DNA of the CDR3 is TGTGCCAGCAGTAATCAAGGGGTCGAAGCTTTCTTT. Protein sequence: CASSNQGVEAFF.

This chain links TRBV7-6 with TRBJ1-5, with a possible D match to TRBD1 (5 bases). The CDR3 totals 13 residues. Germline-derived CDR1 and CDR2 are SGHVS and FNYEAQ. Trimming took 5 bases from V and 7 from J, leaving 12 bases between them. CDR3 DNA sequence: TGTGCCAGCAGCCTGACAGCGGTGCAGCCCCAGCATTTT. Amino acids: CASSLTAVQPQHF.

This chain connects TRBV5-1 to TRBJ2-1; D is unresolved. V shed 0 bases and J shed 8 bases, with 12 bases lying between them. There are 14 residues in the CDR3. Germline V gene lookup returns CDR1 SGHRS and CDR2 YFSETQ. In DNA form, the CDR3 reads TGCGCCAGCAGCTTGGCTGCGGACGGCGATGAGCAGTTCTTC. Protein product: CASSLAADGDEQFF.

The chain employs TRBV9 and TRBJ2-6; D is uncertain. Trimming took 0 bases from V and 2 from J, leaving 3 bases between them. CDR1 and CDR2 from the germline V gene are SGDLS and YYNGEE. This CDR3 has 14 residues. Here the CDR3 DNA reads TGTGCCAGCAGCGTAGACCCTGGGGCCAACGTCCTGACTTTC. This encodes CASSVDPGANVLTF.